This T cell receptor (beta chain) was recovered during a study of OX40 agonist ivuxolimab in advanced cancers. Study-level information: All patients had ivuxolimab intravenously every 2 weeks at 0.01 to 10 mg/kg. Whole-study findings and limits: Clonal expansion in partial responders at 0.1-3.0 mg/kg ranked among the lowest. Expanded clones belonging to CD8+ T cells outnumbered, on average, those of CD4+.

At cycle 4 day 1, cycle 7 day 1, and baseline, blood was sampled. Comments on this clone: Antigen specificity is unknown.

TCRdb's table, derived via immunoSEQ multiplex PCR, lists solely in-frame clones and lacks some. The sample lists approximately 89,000 clones, nearly 90% seen once, with approximately 0.26% in the top ten. Unmatched junction bases numbered 7, after V lost 5 bases and J lost 9 bases. CDR1 is SGHVS, CDR2 FQNEAQ, per germline. The CDR3 is made up of 13 amino acids. The chain couples TRBV7-8 to TRBJ2-1; 7 bases match TRBD2. This TCR was sampled from an adult with an advanced solid tumor such as melanoma, head and neck, liver or kidney cancer. The sample consisted of CD4+ or CD8+ T cells sorted from blood, taken in a trial of the OX40 agonist ivuxolimab. CDR3 loop: CASSVGGVREQFF. The CDR3 DNA is TGTGCCAGCAGCGTTGGGGGGGTCCGTGAGCAGTTCTTC.